Following are 29 T cell receptor beta chains from one sample sequenced in a study of blood T cell repertoires in COVID-19. Assay: immunoSEQ multiplex PCR; the TCRdb copy retains only in-frame clones and omits some. The table has hundreds of thousands of clones, about 89% seen once. What was sequenced was PBMCs or T cells enriched from blood (not recorded which). The receptors originated from a woman aged 40 to 50 who had recovered from COVID-19.

The chain has TRBV3-1 (or the pseudogene TRBV3-2) and TRBJ2-5, with D perhaps matching TRBD2 (7 bases). Germline CDR1 reads LGHDT; CDR2 reads YNNKEL (reference sequence). CDR3 length: 21 residues. The ends were cut back, 3 bases at V and 4 bases at J, with 33 bases in the middle. This CDR3 is CASSHRGRSRGGTKWRETQYF. For the CDR3, the DNA is TGTGCCAGCAGCCACAGAGGGCGGAGTAGGGGGGGCACTAAATGGAGAGAGACCCAGTACTTC.

J is TRBJ1-2 and V is TRBV19; D may be TRBD1 (5 bases). The germline CDR1 and CDR2 sequences are LNHDA and SQIVND (reference sequence). The CDR3 loop spans 13 amino acids. V lost 2 bases and J 6 bases, leaving 10 bases between the germline ends. The CDR3 is CASSISREDGYTF. CDR3 nucleotide sequence: TGTGCCAGTAGTATAAGCAGGGAGGATGGCTACACCTTC.

The V call is TRBV5-1, the J call TRBJ2-7; 11 bases map to TRBD1. The CDR3 has 14 amino acids. With 4 bases clipped from V and 4 bases from J, the junction kept 4 bases outside the gene matches. Germline V CDR1 and CDR2: SGHRS, YFSETQ. The CDR3 sequence is CASSAGQGAYEQYF. The CDR3 DNA is TGCGCCAGCAGCGCAGGACAGGGGGCTTACGAGCAGTACTTC.

This chain uses TRBV5-6 with TRBJ2-7; D unclear. The CDR3 extends over 12 amino acids. The V end lost 0 bases, the J end lost 6 bases, and 7 bases lay between the germline ends. Germline V gives CDR1 SGHDT, CDR2 YYEEEE. This CDR3 reads CASSLVLGEQYF. CDR3 DNA: TGTGCCAGCAGCTTGGTGCTCGGCGAGCAGTACTTC.

V usage is TRBV19 and J usage is TRBJ2-5; D might be TRBD1 (6 bases). The CDR3 consists of 13 residues. Germline values: CDR1 LNHDA, CDR2 SQIVND (reference sequence). The V end was cut by 7 bases, the J end by 4 bases, with 13 bases between. The CDR3 nucleotides are TGTGCCAGTACCCGTCAAGGGGGAGAGACCCAGTACTTC. The encoded protein is CASTRQGGETQYF.

The chain combines TRBV9 with TRBJ2-2; TRBD2 is a possible D gene (5 bases). Trimming removed 2 bases at V and 0 bases at J, with 20 bases between. Germline CDR1 SGDLS, CDR2 YYNGEE. The CDR3 has 19 amino acids. The CDR3 DNA reads as TGTGCCAGCAGCGTTGGAGGATGGGCCGGAGGCGCGAACACCGGGGAGCTGTTTTTT. It is translated as CASSVGGWAGGANTGELFF. Supplemented by reference TRBV9 and TRBJ2-2, the full variable domain reads DSGVTQTPKHLITATGQRVTLRCSPRSGDLSVYWYQQSLDQGLQFLIQYYNGEERAKGNILERFSAQQFPDLHSELNLSSLELGDSALYFCASSVGGWAGGANTGELFFGEGSRLTVL.

The gene calls are TRBV25-1 and TRBJ2-2; no firm D call. The CDR3 sequence is 13 residues long. Germline V CDR1 and CDR2: MGHDK, SYGVNS. V was cut by 0 bases and J by 14 bases, with 13 bases left in between. Written as DNA, the CDR3 is TGTGCCAGCAGTGAATATGAGCCTCCGTCCCTGTTTTTT. It encodes CASSEYEPPSLFF.

This chain uses TRBV19 with TRBJ2-5; D not resolved. The germline V gene encodes CDR1 LNHDA and CDR2 SQIVND (reference sequence). V was shortened by 4 bases and J by 0 bases, with 9 bases between the two germline ends. There are 14 residues in the CDR3. The CDR3 nucleotides read TGTGCCAGTAGTACCCAGGTGTACCAAGAGACCCAGTACTTC. Encoded protein: CASSTQVYQETQYF.

The rearrangement joins TRBV30 to TRBJ1-2, with D maybe TRBD1 (5 bases). V was trimmed by 0 bases and J by 6 bases, leaving 14 bases between them. CDR3 length: 14 residues. Looked up from germline, CDR1 is GTSNPN and CDR2 is SVGIG (reference sequence). In nucleotides, the CDR3 is TGTGCCTGGAGTGTATCACGGGGGGTGGATGGCTACACCTTC. It is translated as CAWSVSRGVDGYTF.

The rearrangement uses TRBV11-3 and TRBJ2-7; the match to TRBD1 covers 7 bases. CDR1 is SGHNT and CDR2 is YENEEA in the germline V gene. CDR3 length: 14 amino acids. Unmatched junction bases numbered 6, after V lost 5 bases and J lost 2 bases. CDR3 nucleotides: TGTGCCAGCAGCCAGCCGGACAGGACCTACGAGCAGTACTTC. It is translated as CASSQPDRTYEQYF. The full variable domain, its missing parts supplied by reference TRBV11-3 and TRBJ2-7, is EAGVVQSPRYKIIEKKQPVAFWCNPISGHNTLYWYLQNLGQGPELLIRYENEEAVDDSQLPKDRFSAERLKGVDSTLKIQPAELGDSAVYLCASSQPDRTYEQYFGPGTRLTVT.

The genes are TRBV2 and TRBJ2-1; TRBD2 aligns across 8 bases. The CDR3 has 15 residues. V gave up 8 bases and J gave up 4 bases; unmatched junction bases: 10. CDR1 is SNHLY and CDR2 is FYNNEI in the germline V gene. Here the CDR3 DNA reads TGTGCCAGCCGGTTGTCCCAGCGGGAGTACAATGAGCAGTTCTTC. Translation: CASRLSQREYNEQFF.

Points on this clone: The junction departs from the called germline gene at one end, perhaps through a read error. The chain couples TRBV5-4 to TRBJ1-3; D is possibly TRBD1 (5 bases). The CDR3 extends over 12 amino acids. The germline V gene has CDR1 SGHNT and CDR2 YYREEE (reference sequence). The CDR3 DNA is TGTGCCAGCAGTTTGGTAGGGGACACCATATATTTT. Protein product: CASSLVGDTIYF. Drawing the rest from reference TRBV5-4 and TRBJ1-3, the complete variable domain is ETGVTQSPTHLIKTRGQQVTLRCSSQSGHNTVSWYQQALGQGPQFIFQYYREEENGRGNFPPRFSGLQFPNYSSELNVNALELDDSALYLCASSLVGDTIYFGEGSWLTVV.

The chain employs TRBV27 and TRBJ1-1; 7 nucleotides match TRBD1. The length of the CDR3 is 16 residues. V was pared by 6 bases and J by 1 base, with 11 bases of the junction left unmatched. CDR1 MNHEY and CDR2 SMNVEV come from the germline V gene (reference sequence). CDR3 nucleotides: TGTGCCAGCAGGAACCGACAGGGAAGGGAGAACACTGAAGCTTTCTTT. Its translation: CASRNRQGRENTEAFF.

This chain connects TRBV5-4 to TRBJ1-1; the D gene is possibly TRBD1 (5 bases). Germline V lookup: CDR1 SGHNT, CDR2 YYREEE (reference sequence). The CDR3 contains 16 residues. V was pared by 0 bases and J by 3 bases, with 15 bases between. The CDR3 DNA reads as TGTGCCAGCAGCTTGGCAATAGGGGAATGGGACACTGAAGCTTTCTTT. Translation: CASSLAIGEWDTEAFF.

The chain couples TRBV18 to TRBJ2-3; 7 bases agree with TRBD1. With V trimmed by 6 bases and J by 5 bases, 11 bases remained unmatched. CDR1 and CDR2 (germline): KGHSH, LQKENI. The CDR3 has 15 amino acids. The CDR3 loop is CASSPTPGQRDTQYF. CDR3 nucleotides: TGTGCCAGCTCCCCTACCCCGGGACAGAGAGATACGCAGTATTTT.

J is TRBJ1-2 and V is TRBV6-2 or TRBV6-3; TRBD1 agrees at 9 bases. The germline CDR1 and CDR2 sequences are MNHEY and SVGEGT. This CDR3 spans 17 amino acids. V lost 1 base to trimming and J lost 6 bases; unmatched junction nucleotides: 12. The CDR3 DNA reads as TGTGCCAGCAGTTACTTCCCCCTGGGACAGGGAACGGATGGCTACACCTTC. This gives the protein CASSYFPLGQGTDGYTF.

This clone was counted a single time. The chain couples TRBV3-1 (or the pseudogene TRBV3-2) to TRBJ1-1, with a tentative D call TRBD1 (5 bases). The CDR3 is 15 amino acids. Per the germline V gene, CDR1 is LGHDT and CDR2 is YNNKEL (reference sequence). V was clipped by 1 base and J by 4 bases, with 13 bases between them. Written as DNA, the CDR3 is TGTGCCAGCAGCCAAGGAAAGGGTAGGGGCACTGAAGCTTTCTTT. Its translation: CASSQGKGRGTEAFF.

This clone has a single count. The rearrangement joins TRBV28 to TRBJ2-6; 7 bases map to TRBD1. Germline V gene sequence: CDR1 MDHEN, CDR2 SYDVKM. With 6 bases clipped from V and 0 bases from J, the junction kept 5 bases outside the gene matches. The CDR3 totals 16 residues. CDR3 nucleotides: TGTGCCAGCAGCCCGGGACAGCACTCTGGGGCCAACGTCCTGACTTTC. Its protein is CASSPGQHSGANVLTF.

The V call is TRBV2, the J call TRBJ1-3; TRBD1 might be the D (6 bases). From germline, CDR1 is SNHLY and CDR2 FYNNEI. Deletions cut 1 base from V and 0 bases from J, with 7 bases between. The CDR3 runs 15 residues. The CDR3 bases are TGTGCCAGCAGTGAAGAACAGGGCTCTGGAAACACCATATATTTT. It translates to CASSEEQGSGNTIYF.

The rearrangement joins TRBV19 to TRBJ1-5, with D hard to call. CDR3 length: 13 amino acids. CDR1 and CDR2 from the germline V gene are LNHDA and SQIVND (reference sequence). The V and J ends lost 6 bases and 7 bases respectively, with 13 bases between them. Here the CDR3 reads CASRNSEGQPQHF. The CDR3 DNA is TGTGCCAGTAGGAACAGCGAGGGCCAGCCCCAGCATTTT.

This rearrangement joins TRBV3-1 (or the pseudogene TRBV3-2) to TRBJ1-2; tentatively, D is TRBD1 (5 bases). Trimming shortened V by 4 bases and J by 0 bases, and 9 bases separated the two germline ends. The CDR3 runs to 14 residues. Germline V gene sequence: CDR1 LGHDT, CDR2 YNNKEL (reference sequence). Written as DNA, the CDR3 is TGTGCCAGCAGCCCAGGACACACTAACTATGGCTACACCTTC. Amino acid sequence: CASSPGHTNYGYTF.

J is TRBJ2-7 and V is TRBV18, with unresolved D. V was shortened by 3 bases and J by 3 bases, with 6 bases between the two germline ends. The CDR3 extends over 12 amino acids. Germline CDR1 KGHSH, CDR2 LQKENI. CDR3 DNA: TGTGCCAGCTCACCTTCCCTCTACGAGCAGTACTTC. It yields the protein CASSPSLYEQYF.

The J gene is TRBJ2-3, the V gene TRBV30, with 7 bases aligning to TRBD2. Germline V gene lookup returns CDR1 GTSNPN and CDR2 SVGIG (reference sequence). The V segment lost 5 bases and the J segment 1 base; nucleotides outside the gene matches: 9. This CDR3 has 15 residues. The CDR3 bases are TGTGCCTGGGCGGTGTCGGGAGGAGGCACAGATACGCAGTATTTT. It is translated as CAWAVSGGGTDTQYF.

This clone was observed a handful of times. V gene TRBV7-2 combines with J gene TRBJ1-2; unclear D gene. CDR1 is SGHTA and CDR2 is FQGNSA in the germline V gene. CDR3 length equals 16 residues. Deletions cut 1 base from V and 4 bases from J, with 16 bases between. The CDR3 bases are TGTGCCAGCAGCTTAGATCTCAGTGGGCTTGGCTATGGCTACACCTTC. Translating it yields CASSLDLSGLGYGYTF.

The V gene is TRBV18, the J gene TRBJ1-3, with a possible D match to TRBD1 (6 bases). This CDR3 contains 15 residues. CDR1 and CDR2 (germline): KGHSH, LQKENI. Trimming pared 3 bases from V and 0 bases from J, leaving 9 bases between. The CDR3 DNA follows: TGTGCCAGCTCACCGTGGACAGACTCTGGAAACACCATATATTTT. Encoded protein: CASSPWTDSGNTIYF.

The CDR3 sequence is CASSYQDSAEYF. The CDR3 DNA reads as TGTGCCAGCAGTTACCAGGACTCGGCGGAGTACTTC. J is TRBJ2-7 and V is TRBV6-2 or TRBV6-3; the D gene is possibly TRBD2 (5 bases). The CDR3 contains 12 residues. Germline loops: CDR1 MNHEY, CDR2 SVGEGT. Trimming took 2 bases from V and 11 from J, leaving 13 bases between them.

This clone was recorded once. This chain uses TRBV7-9 with TRBJ2-1; TRBD2 matches at 12 bases. Germline V gene data show CDR1 as SEHNR and CDR2 as FQNEAQ (reference sequence). V shed 4 bases and J 7 bases; nucleotides not matched to a gene: 17. The CDR3 extends over 19 amino acids. The CDR3 region is CASSSEYLTSGSLGNEQFF. The CDR3 DNA reads TGTGCCAGCAGCTCCGAGTACTTGACTAGCGGGAGTCTGGGGAATGAGCAGTTCTTC. Supplemented by reference TRBV7-9 and TRBJ2-1, the full variable domain reads DTGVSQNPRHKITKRGQNVTFRCDPISEHNRLYWYRQTLGQGPEFLTYFQNEAQLEKSRLLSDRFSAERPKGSFSTLEIQRTEQGDSAMYLCASSSEYLTSGSLGNEQFFGPGTRLTVL.

In its sample, this clone was seen once. The chain uses TRBV5-1 and TRBJ1-4, with D maybe TRBD1 (6 bases). Germline V CDR1 and CDR2: SGHRS, YFSETQ. V gave up 0 bases and J gave up 4 bases, with 7 bases separating them. The CDR3 is made up of 14 amino acids. The CDR3 nucleotides are TGCGCCAGCAGCTTGGGGACAGTTAATGAAAAACTGTTTTTT. Translation: CASSLGTVNEKLFF.

The chain joins TRBV19 to TRBJ2-5; D ambiguous. This CDR3 is 15 amino acids long. The germline V gene encodes CDR1 LNHDA and CDR2 SQIVND (reference sequence). Trimming left V 6 bases short and J 5 bases short, with 19 bases between. The CDR3 region is CASSLWAQAVETQYF. CDR3 sequence (DNA): TGTGCCAGTAGCCTATGGGCGCAGGCAGTGGAGACCCAGTACTTC. The full variable domain, completed using reference TRBV19 and TRBJ2-5, is DGGITQSPKYLFRKEGQNVTLSCEQNLNHDAMYWYRQDPGQGLRLIYYSQIVNDFQKGDIAEGYSVSREKKESFPLTVTSAQKNPTAFYLCASSLWAQAVETQYFGPGTRLLVL.